The subject of this entry is one T cell receptor (beta chain). What it binds is unknown. This record belongs to a study of shared clonotypes between healthy human individuals. The study, taken as a whole, reports: Rarefaction revealed incomplete sorted-subset sequencing despite large depth. Clonotype sharing across a few donors was observed for about 4.8% of naive CD4 clonotypes. The expectation was that sequencing depth would affect clonotype sharing among donors.

Cells designated naive CD8 were CD45RO-negative and were positively selected for CCR7, with terminally differentiated effector memory CD45RA+ cells excluded. Nashville, Tennessee was home to all donors, who were Caucasian adults. The CDR3 loop spans 13 amino acids. V trimming: 7 bases; J trimming: 2 bases; junction bases outside the gene matches: 5. CDR1 is SQVTM, CDR2 ANQGSEA, per germline. Some clones are missing from TCRdb's copy, which holds only in-frame ones; the method was immunoSEQ multiplex PCR. This sample carries 550,000 to 600,000 clones, roughly 98% of them seen once, and the ten largest clones take 0.3%.

The source of this sequence is a man aged 30-40 years in good health. Sequencing used naive CD8+ T cells sorted from blood. The V gene is TRBV29-1, the J gene TRBJ2-1, with 7 bases that match TRBD2. The CDR3 protein is CSAQLATYNEQFF. For the CDR3, the DNA is TGCAGCGCTCAACTAGCGACCTACAATGAGCAGTTCTTC.